This T cell receptor (beta chain) was identified during a study of T-cell memory formation after mild COVID-19. V was pared by 6 bases and J by 7 bases, with 9 bases between. This CDR3 has 11 amino acids. One entry per CDR3 protein results from TCRdb running MiXCR on the 5' RACE reads. The sample lists around 300,000 distinct CDR3 sequences; more than 15% were seen once. As for this clonotype: What it binds is unknown.

Study observations and caveats: Among clones peaking at day 37 in the second wave, SARS-CoV-2 specificity remained unconfirmed. Pre-infection memory carried some responding clones, suggesting that cross-reactive memory joined.

The chain links TRBV12-3 or TRBV12-4 to TRBJ1-2; no clear D. Sequenced sample: PBMCs or a T cell subset sorted from them (not recorded which). The sequence derives from a man aged 18 to 30 who had mild COVID-19 (a few samples of this study predate the infection). Cell type and time point are not known. The CDR3 region is CASRGLGGYTF. In DNA, the CDR3 is TGTGCCAGCAGAGGGTTGGGTGGCTACACCTTC.